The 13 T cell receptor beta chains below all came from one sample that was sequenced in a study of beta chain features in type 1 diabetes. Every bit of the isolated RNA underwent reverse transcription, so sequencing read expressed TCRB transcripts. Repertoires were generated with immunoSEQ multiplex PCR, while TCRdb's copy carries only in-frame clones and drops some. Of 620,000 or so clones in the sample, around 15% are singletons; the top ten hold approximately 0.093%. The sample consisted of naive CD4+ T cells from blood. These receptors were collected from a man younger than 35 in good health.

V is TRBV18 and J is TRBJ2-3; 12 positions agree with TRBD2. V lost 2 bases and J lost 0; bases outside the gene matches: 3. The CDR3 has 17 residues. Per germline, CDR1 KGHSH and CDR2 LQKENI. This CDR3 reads CASSPRTSGVSTDTQYF. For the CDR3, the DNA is TGTGCCAGCTCACCAAGGACTAGCGGGGTCAGCACAGATACGCAGTATTTT.

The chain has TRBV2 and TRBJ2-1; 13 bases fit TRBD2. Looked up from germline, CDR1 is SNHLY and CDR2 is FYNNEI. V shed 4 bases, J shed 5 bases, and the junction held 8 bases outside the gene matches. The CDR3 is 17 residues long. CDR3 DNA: TGTGCCAGCAGTGCTTCCCCGGGACTAGCGGGAAACAATGAGCAGTTCTTC. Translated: CASSASPGLAGNNEQFF.

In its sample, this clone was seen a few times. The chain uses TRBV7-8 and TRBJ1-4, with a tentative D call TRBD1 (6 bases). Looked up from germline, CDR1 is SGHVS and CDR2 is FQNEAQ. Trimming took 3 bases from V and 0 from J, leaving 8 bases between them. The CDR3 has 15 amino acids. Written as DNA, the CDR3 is TGTGCCAGCAGCTTTAGACAGGCAACTAATGAAAAACTGTTTTTT. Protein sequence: CASSFRQATNEKLFF.

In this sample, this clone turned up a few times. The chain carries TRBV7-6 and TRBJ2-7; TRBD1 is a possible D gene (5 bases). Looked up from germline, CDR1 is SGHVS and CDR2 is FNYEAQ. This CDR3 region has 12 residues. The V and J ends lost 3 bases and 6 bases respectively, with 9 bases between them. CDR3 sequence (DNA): TGTGCCAGCAGCTTCCCCAGGGCCGAGCAGTACTTC. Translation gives CASSFPRAEQYF.

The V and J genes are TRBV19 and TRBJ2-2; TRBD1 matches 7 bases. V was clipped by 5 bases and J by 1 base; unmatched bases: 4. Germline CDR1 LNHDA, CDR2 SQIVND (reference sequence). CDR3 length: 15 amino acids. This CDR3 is CASSFGQVNTGELFF. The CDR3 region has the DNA TGTGCCAGTAGTTTTGGACAGGTGAACACCGGGGAGCTGTTTTTT.

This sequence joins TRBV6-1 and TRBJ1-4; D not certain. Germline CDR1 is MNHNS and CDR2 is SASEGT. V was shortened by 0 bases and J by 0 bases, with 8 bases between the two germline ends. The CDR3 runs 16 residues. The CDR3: CASSEASGATNEKLFF. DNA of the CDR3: TGTGCCAGCAGTGAAGCGTCCGGAGCAACTAATGAAAAACTGTTTTTT.

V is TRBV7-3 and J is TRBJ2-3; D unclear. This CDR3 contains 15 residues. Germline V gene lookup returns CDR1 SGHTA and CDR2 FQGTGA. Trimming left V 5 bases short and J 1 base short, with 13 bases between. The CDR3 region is CASSRRPSGTDTQYF. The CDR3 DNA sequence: TGTGCCAGCAGCCGCCGGCCCTCCGGCACAGATACGCAGTATTTT.

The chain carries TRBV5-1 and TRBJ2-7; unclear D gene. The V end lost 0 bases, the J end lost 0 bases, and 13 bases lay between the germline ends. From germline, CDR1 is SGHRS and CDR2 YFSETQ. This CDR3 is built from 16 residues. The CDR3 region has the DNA TGCGCCAGCAGCTTGGCCGGTAGTGGAATCTCCTACGAGCAGTACTTC. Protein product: CASSLAGSGISYEQYF.

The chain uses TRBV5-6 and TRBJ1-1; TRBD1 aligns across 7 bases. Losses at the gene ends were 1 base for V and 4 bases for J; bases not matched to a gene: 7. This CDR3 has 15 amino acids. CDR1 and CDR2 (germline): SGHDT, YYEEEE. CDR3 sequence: CASSLTPTGTTEAFF. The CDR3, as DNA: TGTGCCAGCAGCTTGACCCCGACAGGGACCACTGAAGCTTTCTTT.

CDR3 residues: CASSSRDRAGYTF. The DNA for the CDR3 is TGTGCCAGCAGCTCCCGGGACAGGGCAGGCTACACCTTC. The chain couples TRBV9 to TRBJ1-2; 9 positions agree with TRBD1. The CDR3 runs to 13 residues. J was trimmed by 8 bases and V by 4 bases; bases with no gene match: 6. Germline CDR1 and CDR2: SGDLS and YYNGEE.

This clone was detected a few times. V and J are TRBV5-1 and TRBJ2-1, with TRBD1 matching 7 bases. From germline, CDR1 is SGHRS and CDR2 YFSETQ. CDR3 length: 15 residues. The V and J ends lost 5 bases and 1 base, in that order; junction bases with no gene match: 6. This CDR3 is CASRYTGVSYNEQFF. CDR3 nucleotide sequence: TGCGCCAGCAGGTATACAGGGGTATCCTACAATGAGCAGTTCTTC.

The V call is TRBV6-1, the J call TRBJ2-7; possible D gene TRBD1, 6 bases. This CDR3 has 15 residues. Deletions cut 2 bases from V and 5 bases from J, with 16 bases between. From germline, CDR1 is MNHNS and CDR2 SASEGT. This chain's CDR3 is CASSESLARQDEQYF. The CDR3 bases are TGTGCCAGCAGTGAATCGTTAGCCAGACAGGACGAGCAGTACTTC.

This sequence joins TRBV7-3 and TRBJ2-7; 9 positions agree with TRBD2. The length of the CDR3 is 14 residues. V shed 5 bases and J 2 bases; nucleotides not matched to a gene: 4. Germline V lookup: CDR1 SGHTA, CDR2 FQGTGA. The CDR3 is CASSTTSGPYEQYF. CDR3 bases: TGTGCCAGCAGCACGACTAGCGGACCCTACGAGCAGTACTTC.